Here is one TCR beta chain with its context. Its antigen is not known. The sample originates from a study of cytomegalovirus exposure and HLA in healthy donors. Findings of the study overall: Among TCR beta chains, those listed as cytomegalovirus-associated numbered around 160.

It was the roughly 130-subject validation cohort, separate from the roughly 700-subject first cohort, to which the donors belonged. Trimming at V came to 5 bases and at J to 5 bases, leaving 8 bases not matched to a gene. CDR1 and CDR2 (germline): MDHEN, SYDVKM. The CDR3 is 15 amino acids. Sequencing was performed with immunoSEQ multiplex PCR; in TCRdb, only in-frame clones are kept and a portion is missing. This table has about 98,000 clones, around 85% appearing once. The sequenced material came from PBMCs. The source of this sequence is a woman younger than 45 in good health and CMV-seronegative. The V gene is TRBV28, the J gene TRBJ1-4; 7 nucleotides agree with TRBD1. The CDR3 reads CASSPLRGDNEKLFF. The DNA of the CDR3 is TGTGCCAGCAGTCCCCTCAGGGGGGACAATGAAAAACTGTTTTTT.